Sequencing of this TCR beta chain was carried out in a study of vaccination and CD4 T cells after COVID-19. The study's findings and limits: Relatively few convalescent patients were studied, without early post-infection timepoints. Convalescent patients' vaccine-specific clones were spike mono-reactive in 304 of 307 cases.

Points on this clonotype: Its antigen is currently unknown.

Germline CDR1 is KGHDR and CDR2 is SFDVKD. V shed 3 bases and J 4 bases; nucleotides not matched to a gene: 2. The CDR3 runs 14 residues. The Oncomine TCR Beta short-read assay sequenced DNA from cultured CD4+ T cells. TCRdb independently ran MiXCR on the PCR reads; one entry per CDR3 protein. The table records around 10,000 distinct CDR3 sequences, approximately 60% of them present only once. Treatment reported: roughly 10-day PBMC culture with coronavirus spike peptide pools or control peptides (ViraFEST assay). This TCR derives from a human donor who had recovered from COVID-19. The chain carries TRBV24-1 and TRBJ2-1, with TRBD2 matching 7 bases. Material for sequencing was CD4+ T cells from blood, cultured in vitro. The CDR3 here is CATSDSGMYNEQFF. The DNA of the CDR3 is TGTGCCACCAGTGATAGCGGGATGTACAATGAGCAGTTCTTC.